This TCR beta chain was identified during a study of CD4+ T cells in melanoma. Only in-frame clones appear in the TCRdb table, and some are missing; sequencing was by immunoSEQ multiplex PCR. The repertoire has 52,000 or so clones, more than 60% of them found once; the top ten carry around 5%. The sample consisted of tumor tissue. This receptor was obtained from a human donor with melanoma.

The CDR3 bases are TGTGCCAGCTCACCACCGTATAGTAAACAAGAGACCCAGTACTTC. Its protein product is CASSPPYSKQETQYF. The J gene is TRBJ2-5, the V gene TRBV18; D not certain. CDR1 is KGHSH, CDR2 LQKENI, per germline. CDR3 length: 15 residues. Trimming shortened V by 0 bases and J by 2 bases, and 10 bases separated the two germline ends.